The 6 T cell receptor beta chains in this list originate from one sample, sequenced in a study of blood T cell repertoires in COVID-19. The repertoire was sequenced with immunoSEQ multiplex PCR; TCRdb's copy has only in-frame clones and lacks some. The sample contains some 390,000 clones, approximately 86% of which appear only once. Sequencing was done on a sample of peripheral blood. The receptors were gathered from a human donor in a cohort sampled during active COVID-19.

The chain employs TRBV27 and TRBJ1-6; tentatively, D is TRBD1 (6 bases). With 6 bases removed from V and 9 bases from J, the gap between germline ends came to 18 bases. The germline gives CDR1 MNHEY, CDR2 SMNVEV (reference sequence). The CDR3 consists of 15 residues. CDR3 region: CASSYTGIMGSPLHF. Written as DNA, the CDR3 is TGTGCCAGCAGCTATACAGGGATAATGGGTTCACCCCTCCACTTT.

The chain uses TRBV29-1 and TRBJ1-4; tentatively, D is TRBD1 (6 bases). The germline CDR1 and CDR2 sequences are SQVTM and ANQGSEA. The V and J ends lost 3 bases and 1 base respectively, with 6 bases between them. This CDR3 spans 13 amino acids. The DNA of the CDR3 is TGCAGCGTTGACAGGGGAACTAATGAAAAACTGTTTTTT. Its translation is CSVDRGTNEKLFF.

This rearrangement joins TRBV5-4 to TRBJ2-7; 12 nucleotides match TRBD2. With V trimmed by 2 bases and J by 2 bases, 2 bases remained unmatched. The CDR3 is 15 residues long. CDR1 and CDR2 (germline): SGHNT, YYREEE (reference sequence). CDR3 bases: TGTGCCAGCAGCTTTCGGACTAGCGGGACCTACGAGCAGTACTTC. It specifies CASSFRTSGTYEQYF.

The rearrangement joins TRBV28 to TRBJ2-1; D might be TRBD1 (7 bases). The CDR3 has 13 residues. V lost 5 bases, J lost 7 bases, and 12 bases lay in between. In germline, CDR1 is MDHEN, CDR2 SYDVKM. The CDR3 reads CASSVQGRNEQFF. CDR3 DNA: TGTGCCAGCAGTGTACAGGGGAGGAATGAGCAGTTCTTC.

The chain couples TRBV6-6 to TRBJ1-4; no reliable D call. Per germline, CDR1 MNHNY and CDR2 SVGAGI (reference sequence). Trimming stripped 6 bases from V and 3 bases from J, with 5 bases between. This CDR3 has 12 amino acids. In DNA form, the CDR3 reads TGTGCCAGCAGGAGTGCTAATGAAAAACTGTTTTTT. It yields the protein CASRSANEKLFF.

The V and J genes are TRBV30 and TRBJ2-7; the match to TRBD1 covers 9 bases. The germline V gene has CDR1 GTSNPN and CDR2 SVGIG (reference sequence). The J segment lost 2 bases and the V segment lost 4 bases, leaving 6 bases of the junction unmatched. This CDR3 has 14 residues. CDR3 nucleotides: TGTGCCTGGACGCCGGACAGGGGAACCTACGAGCAGTACTTC. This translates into CAWTPDRGTYEQYF.